There are many counts of the clone carrying this TCR beta chain. The antigen is unknown. There are 15 residues in the CDR3. Germline values: CDR1 SGDLS, CDR2 YYNGEE. V was cut by 2 bases and J by 1 base, with 13 bases left in between. These data come from a study of T-cell reconstitution after alpha-beta-depleted transplantation in children. Overall study findings and caveats: In some patients, recipient T cells and intrathymic progenitors surviving conditioning explained high day-60 diversity. A year had passed since transplant, and T-cell counts and diversity by then came mostly from newly produced T cells. Expanded graft clones, several hundred of them, were reportedly the source of alpha-beta T cells about two months after transplant.

A library of TCRbeta sequences, prepared with unique molecular identifiers, was generated. In TCRdb, the PCR reads were re-called with MiXCR into one record per CDR3 protein. Among 150,000 to 250,000 distinct CDR3 sequences, roughly 6.3% were seen once, and the ten largest hold about 4.3%. The chain has TRBV9 and TRBJ2-7, with D possibly TRBD2 on 5 matching bases. The sequence was collected from a girl under three years old with combined immunodeficiency, due to receive a stem cell transplant. Sequencing used PBMCs, obtained before TCRalphabeta/CD19-depleted stem cell transplant. Here the CDR3 DNA reads TGTGCCAGCAGCGTCGCGGAGGCCCCTTCCTACGAGCAGTACTTC. Amino acid sequence: CASSVAEAPSYEQYF.